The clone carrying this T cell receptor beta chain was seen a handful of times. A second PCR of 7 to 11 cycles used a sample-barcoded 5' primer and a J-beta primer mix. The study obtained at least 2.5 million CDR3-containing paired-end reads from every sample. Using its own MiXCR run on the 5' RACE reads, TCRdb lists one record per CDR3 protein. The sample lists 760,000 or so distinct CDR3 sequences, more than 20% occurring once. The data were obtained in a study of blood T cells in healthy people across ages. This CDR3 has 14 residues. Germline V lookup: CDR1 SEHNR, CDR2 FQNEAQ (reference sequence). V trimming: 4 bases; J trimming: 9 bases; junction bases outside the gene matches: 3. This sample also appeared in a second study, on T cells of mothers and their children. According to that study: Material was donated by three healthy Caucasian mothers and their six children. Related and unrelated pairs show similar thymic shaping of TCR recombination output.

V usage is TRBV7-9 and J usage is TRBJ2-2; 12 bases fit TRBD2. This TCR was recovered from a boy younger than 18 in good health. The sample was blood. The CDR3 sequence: CASSSGLAGWELFF. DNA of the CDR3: TGTGCCAGCAGCTCTGGACTAGCGGGATGGGAGCTGTTTTTT.